A selection of T cell receptor beta chains follows, all from one sample in a study of technical replicates of blood from a few donors. Profiling relied on immunoSEQ multiplex PCR, and the TCRdb table lists in-frame clones only, not all of them. The sample yields around 89,000 clones, 90% to 95% seen once. The specimen sequenced was T cells isolated from PBMCs. The receptor set was obtained from a human donor in good health. Both conserved end residues are part of each CDR3. The order of the fields is J gene, V gene, clone size, D gene, CDR3 protein, CDR3 DNA. The D gene is left open where the match is weak. Clone size appears in some rows only: once, few, many, or a class for an expanded clone.

J: TRBJ2-3; V: TRBV5-1; size: .; D: TRBD1; CDR3: CASSIGQGTDTQYF; DNA: TGCGCCAGCAGCATAGGACAGGGGACAGATACGCAGTATTTT
J: TRBJ2-1; V: TRBV19; size: .; D: TRBD2; CDR3: CASSIWTSGSSYNEQFF; DNA: TGTGCCAGTAGTATATGGACTAGCGGGAGCTCCTACAATGAGCAGTTCTTC
J: TRBJ1-2; V: TRBV19; size: .; D: TRBD1; CDR3: CASSATGVVYGYTF; DNA: TGTGCCAGTAGTGCGACAGGGGTAGTCTATGGCTACACCTTC
J: TRBJ1-1; V: TRBV5-4; size: once; D: .; CDR3: CASSFRFWTEKTNTEAFF; DNA: TGTGCCAGCAGCTTTAGGTTTTGGACAGAAAAAACAAACACTGAAGCTTTCTTT
J: TRBJ2-3; V: TRBV5-1; size: .; D: .; CDR3: CASQLAATTITDTQYF; DNA: TGCGCCAGCCAGCTCGCGGCGACGACCATCACAGATACGCAGTATTTT
J: TRBJ1-5; V: TRBV21-1; size: .; D: .; CDR3: CASSNFRENQPQHF; DNA: TGTGCCAGCAGCAATTTTCGAGAGAATCAGCCCCAGCATTTT
J: TRBJ2-1; V: TRBV5-1; size: .; D: TRBD2; CDR3: CASSLAGTIPEQFF; DNA: TGCGCCAGCAGCTTGGCCGGGACTATTCCTGAGCAGTTCTTC
J: TRBJ1-2; V: TRBV12-5; size: .; D: .; CDR3: CASGLVPKDSRGGAPYGYTF; DNA: TGTGCTAGTGGTTTGGTCCCCAAGGACAGCCGGGGGGGAGCCCCCTATGGCTACACCTTC
J: TRBJ1-2; V: TRBV9; size: .; D: .; CDR3: CASSVAGNGYTF; DNA: TGTGCCAGCAGCGTGGCAGGGAATGGCTACACCTTC
J: TRBJ2-7; V: TRBV27; size: .; D: TRBD1; CDR3: CASSRAPGQGSYEQYF; DNA: TGTGCCAGCAGTCGCGCACCGGGACAGGGGTCCTACGAGCAGTACTTC
J: TRBJ2-3; V: TRBV20-1; size: .; D: .; CDR3: CSEEGTDTQYF; DNA: TGCAGTGAGGAGGGTACAGATACGCAGTATTTT
J: TRBJ1-2; V: TRBV28; size: .; D: .; CDR3: CASSLRGGYGYTF; DNA: TGTGCCAGCAGTTTAAGGGGGGGCTATGGCTACACCTTC
J: TRBJ2-7; V: TRBV7-9; size: .; D: TRBD2; CDR3: CASSPIPGLAEAYEQYF; DNA: TGTGCCAGCAGCCCAATACCCGGACTAGCGGAGGCCTACGAGCAGTACTTC
J: TRBJ2-5; V: TRBV15; size: .; D: .; CDR3: CATSNPLERETQYF; DNA: TGTGCCACCAGCAATCCACTAGAGCGAGAGACCCAGTACTTC
J: TRBJ1-5; V: TRBV2; size: .; D: TRBD1; CDR3: CASRRQGKGNQPQHF; DNA: TGTGCCAGCAGAAGACAGGGAAAGGGCAATCAGCCCCAGCATTTT
J: TRBJ2-3; V: TRBV5-4; size: .; D: TRBD1; CDR3: CASSDQQGATDTQYF; DNA: TGTGCCAGCAGCGATCAACAGGGGGCAACAGATACGCAGTATTTT
J: TRBJ2-1; V: TRBV29-1; size: .; D: TRBD1; CDR3: CSFGQGSNNEQFF; DNA: TGCAGCTTTGGACAGGGGTCGAACAATGAGCAGTTCTTC
J: TRBJ2-7; V: TRBV2; size: .; D: TRBD1; CDR3: CASRTRDRGLYEQYF; DNA: TGTGCCAGCAGAACCCGGGACAGGGGACTCTACGAGCAGTACTTC
J: TRBJ2-7; V: TRBV28; size: .; D: TRBD1; CDR3: CASSLYRGPSYEQYF; DNA: TGTGCCAGCAGTTTATACAGGGGGCCGTCCTACGAGCAGTACTTC
J: TRBJ2-4; V: TRBV30; size: .; D: .; CDR3: CAWSVKFRLAKNIQYF; DNA: TGTGCCTGGAGTGTAAAGTTCCGGTTAGCCAAAAACATTCAGTACTTC
J: TRBJ2-3; V: TRBV2; size: .; D: TRBD2; CDR3: CASKRTSGGLDTQYF; DNA: TGTGCCAGCAAAAGGACTAGCGGGGGCTTGGATACGCAGTATTTT
J: TRBJ2-5; V: TRBV5-1; size: .; D: .; CDR3: CASRLQGRETQYF; DNA: TGCGCCAGCAGGCTACAGGGTCGGGAGACCCAGTACTTC
J: TRBJ1-2; V: TRBV28; size: .; D: .; CDR3: CASSPPRGYGYTF; DNA: TGTGCCAGCAGTCCCCCTCGGGGCTATGGCTACACCTTC
J: TRBJ1-5; V: TRBV6-5; size: .; D: TRBD1; CDR3: CASSRTGDSNQPQHF; DNA: TGTGCCAGCAGCCGGACAGGGGATAGCAATCAGCCCCAGCATTTT
J: TRBJ1-1; V: TRBV5-1; size: .; D: TRBD1; CDR3: CASRTGANTEAFF; DNA: TGCGCCAGCCGTACAGGGGCGAACACTGAAGCTTTCTTT
J: TRBJ2-7; V: TRBV28; size: .; D: TRBD1; CDR3: CASSHGQGTDEQYF; DNA: TGTGCCAGCAGTCACGGACAGGGGACCGACGAGCAGTACTTC
J: TRBJ2-1; V: TRBV7-9; size: once; D: TRBD2; CDR3: CASSLVTGLYNEQFF; DNA: TGTGCCAGCAGCTTAGTCACGGGACTATACAATGAGCAGTTCTTC
J: TRBJ2-7; V: TRBV21-1; size: few; D: .; CDR3: CASSKVVVSSAYEQYF; DNA: TGTGCCAGCAGCAAAGTGGTAGTTTCATCTGCCTACGAGCAGTACTTC
J: TRBJ1-5; V: TRBV6-5; size: .; D: .; CDR3: CASKSDWNQPQHF; DNA: TGTGCCAGCAAATCGGACTGGAATCAGCCCCAGCATTTT
J: TRBJ2-6; V: TRBV5-3; size: .; D: TRBD1; CDR3: CARSSQPGQGPGANVLTF; DNA: TGTGCCAGAAGCTCCCAACCGGGACAGGGACCTGGGGCCAACGTCCTGACTTTC
J: TRBJ1-3; V: TRBV27; size: .; D: .; CDR3: CASSRPRGYTIYF; DNA: TGTGCCAGCAGTCGCCCGCGGGGGTACACCATATATTTT
J: TRBJ2-3; V: TRBV2; size: .; D: TRBD2; CDR3: CASGTGGNTNTQYF; DNA: TGTGCCAGCGGGACGGGGGGGAACACCAATACGCAGTATTTT
J: TRBJ2-3; V: TRBV19; size: once; D: .; CDR3: CASSVSVRGHRPDTQYF; DNA: TGTGCCAGTAGTGTCTCGGTTCGGGGACATCGGCCAGATACGCAGTATTTT
J: TRBJ2-2; V: TRBV7-8; size: .; D: TRBD1; CDR3: CASSPIADRGGTGELFF; DNA: TGTGCCAGCAGCCCTATAGCGGACAGGGGAGGCACCGGGGAGCTGTTTTTT
J: TRBJ2-5; V: TRBV6-5; size: .; D: TRBD1; CDR3: CASSYGTGDQETQYF; DNA: TGTGCCAGCAGTTACGGGACAGGGGATCAAGAGACCCAGTACTTC
J: TRBJ2-2; V: TRBV5-6; size: .; D: TRBD2; CDR3: CASSRGGNTGELFF; DNA: TGTGCCAGCAGCCGGGGGGGTAACACCGGGGAGCTGTTTTTT
J: TRBJ2-7; V: TRBV5-4; size: once; D: .; CDR3: CASSLRGSHTYEQYF; DNA: TGTGCCAGCAGCTTGCGGGGGAGCCACACCTACGAGCAGTACTTC
J: TRBJ1-1; V: TRBV2; size: .; D: .; CDR3: CASSARESWNTEAFF; DNA: TGTGCCAGCAGTGCCAGGGAATCTTGGAACACTGAAGCTTTCTTT
J: TRBJ1-3; V: TRBV28; size: .; D: TRBD1; CDR3: CASSPRTGAGNTIYF; DNA: TGTGCCAGCAGTCCCCGGACAGGGGCTGGAAACACCATATATTTT
J: TRBJ1-1; V: TRBV6-5; size: .; D: .; CDR3: CASSEVLLAFF; DNA: TGTGCCAGCAGTGAGGTCCTCTTGGCTTTCTTT
J: TRBJ1-2; V: TRBV6-5; size: .; D: .; CDR3: CASQNRNRVSGYTF; DNA: TGTGCCAGCCAGAACAGGAACAGGGTCTCTGGCTACACCTTC
J: TRBJ1-1; V: TRBV4-1; size: .; D: TRBD1; CDR3: CASSQEGTGDTEAFF; DNA: TGCGCCAGCAGCCAAGAGGGGACAGGGGACACTGAAGCTTTCTTT